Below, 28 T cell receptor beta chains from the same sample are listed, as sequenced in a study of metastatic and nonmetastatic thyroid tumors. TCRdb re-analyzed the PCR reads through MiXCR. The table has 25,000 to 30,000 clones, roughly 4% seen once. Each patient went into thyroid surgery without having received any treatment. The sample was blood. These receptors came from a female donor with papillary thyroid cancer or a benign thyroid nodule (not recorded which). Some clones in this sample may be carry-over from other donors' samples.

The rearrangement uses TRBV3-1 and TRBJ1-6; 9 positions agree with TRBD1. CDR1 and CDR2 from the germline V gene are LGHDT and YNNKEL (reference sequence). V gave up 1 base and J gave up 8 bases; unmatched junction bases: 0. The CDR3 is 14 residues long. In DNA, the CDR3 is TGTGCCAGCAGCCAAGGGACAGGGGATTCACCCCTCCACTTT. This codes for CASSQGTGDSPLHF.

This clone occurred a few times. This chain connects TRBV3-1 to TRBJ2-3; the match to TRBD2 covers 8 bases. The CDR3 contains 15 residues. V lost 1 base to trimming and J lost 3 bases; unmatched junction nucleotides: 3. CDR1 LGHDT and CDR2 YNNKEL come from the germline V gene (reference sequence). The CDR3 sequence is CASSQAGGMTDTQYF. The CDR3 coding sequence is TGTGCCAGCAGCCAAGCGGGGGGGATGACAGATACGCAGTATTTT.

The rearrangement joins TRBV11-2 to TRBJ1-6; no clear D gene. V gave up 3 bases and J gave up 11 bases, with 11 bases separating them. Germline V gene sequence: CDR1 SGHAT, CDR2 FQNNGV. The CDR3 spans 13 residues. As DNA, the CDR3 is TGTGCCAGCAGCTTGGACGACCGGACACCCCTCCACTTT. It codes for CASSLDDRTPLHF.

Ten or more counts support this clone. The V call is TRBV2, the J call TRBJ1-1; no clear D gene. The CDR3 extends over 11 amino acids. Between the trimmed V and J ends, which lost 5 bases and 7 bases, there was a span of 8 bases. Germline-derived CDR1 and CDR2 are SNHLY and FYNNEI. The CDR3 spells CASSYEDEAFF. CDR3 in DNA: TGTGCCAGCAGTTATGAAGATGAAGCTTTCTTT.

CDR3 amino acids: CASSYGLKPTGELFF. The CDR3 nucleotides are TGTGCCAGCAGTTACGGGCTCAAGCCCACCGGGGAGCTGTTTTTT. The chain is built from TRBV6-2 or TRBV6-3 and TRBJ2-2; D not certain. Deletions cut 2 bases from V and 4 bases from J, with 11 bases between. In germline, CDR1 is MNHEY, CDR2 SVGEGT. The CDR3 contains 15 residues.

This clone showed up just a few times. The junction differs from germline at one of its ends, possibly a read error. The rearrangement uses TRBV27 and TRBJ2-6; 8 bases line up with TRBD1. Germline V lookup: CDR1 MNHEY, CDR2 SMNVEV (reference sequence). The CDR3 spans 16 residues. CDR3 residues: CASGTGGYSGSNVLTF. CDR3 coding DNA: TGTGCCAGCGGGACAGGAGGGTACTCTGGGTCCAACGTCCTGACTTTC.

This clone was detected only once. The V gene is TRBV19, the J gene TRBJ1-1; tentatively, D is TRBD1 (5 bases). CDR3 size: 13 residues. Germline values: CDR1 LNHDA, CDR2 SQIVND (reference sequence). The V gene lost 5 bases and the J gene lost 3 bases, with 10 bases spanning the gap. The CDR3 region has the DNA TGTGCCAGTAGTGGACACATGGACACTGAAGCTTTCTTT. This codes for CASSGHMDTEAFF.

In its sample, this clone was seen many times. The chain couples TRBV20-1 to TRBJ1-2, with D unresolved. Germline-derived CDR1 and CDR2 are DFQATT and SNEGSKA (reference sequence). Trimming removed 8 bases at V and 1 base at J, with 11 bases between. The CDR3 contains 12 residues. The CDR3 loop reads CSPEFLNYGYTF. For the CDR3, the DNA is TGCAGTCCAGAATTCCTTAACTATGGCTACACCTTC.

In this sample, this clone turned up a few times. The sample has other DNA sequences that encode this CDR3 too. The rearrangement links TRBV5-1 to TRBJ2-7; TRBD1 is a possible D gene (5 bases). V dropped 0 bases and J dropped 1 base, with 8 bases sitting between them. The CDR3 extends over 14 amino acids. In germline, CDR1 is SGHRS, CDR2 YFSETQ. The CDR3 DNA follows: TGCGCCAGCAGCTTGGTATCAGGGTCCTACGAGCAGTACTTC. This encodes CASSLVSGSYEQYF.

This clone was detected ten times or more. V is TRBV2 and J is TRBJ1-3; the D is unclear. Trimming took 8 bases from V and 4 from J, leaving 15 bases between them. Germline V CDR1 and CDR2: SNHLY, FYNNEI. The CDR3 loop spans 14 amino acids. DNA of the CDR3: TGTGCCAGCCAAAAGGCGTCGGAAGGAAACACCATATATTTT. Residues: CASQKASEGNTIYF. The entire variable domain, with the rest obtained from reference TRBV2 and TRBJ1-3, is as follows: EPEVTQTPSHQVTQMGQEVILRCVPISNHLYFYWYRQILGQKVEFLVSFYNNEISEKSEIFDDQFSVERPDGSNFTLKIRSTKLEDSAMYFCASQKASEGNTIYFGEGSWLTVV.

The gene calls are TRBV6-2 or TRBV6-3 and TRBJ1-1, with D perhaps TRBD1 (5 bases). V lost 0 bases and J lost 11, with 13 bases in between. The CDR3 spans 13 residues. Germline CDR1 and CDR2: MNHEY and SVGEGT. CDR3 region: CASSYSTGGFAFF. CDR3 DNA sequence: TGTGCCAGCAGTTACTCGACGGGGGGTTTTGCTTTCTTT.

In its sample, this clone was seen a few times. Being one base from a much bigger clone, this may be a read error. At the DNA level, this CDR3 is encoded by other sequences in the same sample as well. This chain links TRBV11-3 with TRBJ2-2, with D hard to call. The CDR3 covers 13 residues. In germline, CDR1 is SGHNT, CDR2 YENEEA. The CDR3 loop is CASSTSNTGELFF. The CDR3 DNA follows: TGTGCCAGTTCGACATCGAACACCGGTGAGCTGTTTTTT.

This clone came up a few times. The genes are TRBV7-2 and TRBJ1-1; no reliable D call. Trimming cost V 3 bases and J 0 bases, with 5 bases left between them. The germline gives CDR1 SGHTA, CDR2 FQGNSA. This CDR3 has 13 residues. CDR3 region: CASSFSVNTEAFF. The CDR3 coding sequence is TGTGCCAGCAGCTTTTCGGTGAACACTGAAGCTTTCTTT.

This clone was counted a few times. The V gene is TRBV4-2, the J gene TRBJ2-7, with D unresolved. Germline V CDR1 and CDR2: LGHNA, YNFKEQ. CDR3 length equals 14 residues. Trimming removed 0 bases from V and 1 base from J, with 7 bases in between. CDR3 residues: CASSQDVGSYEQYF. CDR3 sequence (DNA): TGTGCCAGCAGCCAAGACGTGGGATCCTACGAGCAGTACTTC.

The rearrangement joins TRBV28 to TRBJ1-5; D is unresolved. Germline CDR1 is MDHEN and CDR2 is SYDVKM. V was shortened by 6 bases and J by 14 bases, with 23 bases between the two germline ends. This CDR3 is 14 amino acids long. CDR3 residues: CASSLGFYHQPEHF. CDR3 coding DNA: TGTGCCAGCAGCTTAGGCTTTTATCATCAACCCGAGCATTTT.

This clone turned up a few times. As DNA, the CDR3 is TGTGCCAGCAGCTTAGATGGATCCTCCTATGGCTACACCTTC. Residues: CASSLDGSSYGYTF. The rearrangement joins TRBV11-2 to TRBJ1-2, with D uncertain. Trimming removed 0 bases at V and 4 bases at J, with 9 bases between. The germline V gene has CDR1 SGHAT and CDR2 FQNNGV. The CDR3 totals 14 residues.

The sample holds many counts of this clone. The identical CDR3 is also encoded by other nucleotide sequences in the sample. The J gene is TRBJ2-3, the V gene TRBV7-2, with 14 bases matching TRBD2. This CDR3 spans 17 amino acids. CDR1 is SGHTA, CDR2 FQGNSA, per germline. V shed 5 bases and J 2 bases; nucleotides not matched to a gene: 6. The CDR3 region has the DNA TGTGCCAGCAGCCCAAGACTAGCGGGAGGGGTCACAGATACGCAGTATTTT. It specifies CASSPRLAGGVTDTQYF.

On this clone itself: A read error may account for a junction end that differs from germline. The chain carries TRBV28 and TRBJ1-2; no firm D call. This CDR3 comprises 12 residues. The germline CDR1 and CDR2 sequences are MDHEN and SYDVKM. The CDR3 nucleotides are TGTGCCAGCAATTTAGGGAGCTATGGCTACACCTTC. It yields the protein CASNLGSYGYTF.

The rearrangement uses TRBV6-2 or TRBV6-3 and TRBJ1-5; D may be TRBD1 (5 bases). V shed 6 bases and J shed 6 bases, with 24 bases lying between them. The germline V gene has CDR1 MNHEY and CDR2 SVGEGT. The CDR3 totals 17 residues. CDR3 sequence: CASSPLSGGGARQPQHF. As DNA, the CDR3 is TGTGCCAGCAGCCCCCTTAGCGGGGGGGGAGCTCGTCAGCCCCAGCATTTT.

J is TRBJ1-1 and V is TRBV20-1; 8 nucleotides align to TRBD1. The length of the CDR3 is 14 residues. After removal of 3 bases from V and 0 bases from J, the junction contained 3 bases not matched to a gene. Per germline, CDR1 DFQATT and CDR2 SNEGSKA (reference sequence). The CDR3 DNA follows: TGCAGTGCTAGGACAGGGGATGTGAACACTGAAGCTTTCTTT. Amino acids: CSARTGDVNTEAFF.

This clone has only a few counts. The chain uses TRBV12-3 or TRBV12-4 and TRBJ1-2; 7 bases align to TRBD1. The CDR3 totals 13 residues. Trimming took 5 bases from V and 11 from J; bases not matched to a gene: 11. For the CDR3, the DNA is TGTGCCAGCAGTGCGGGACAGTTCTTTGGGTACACCTTC. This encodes CASSAGQFFGYTF.

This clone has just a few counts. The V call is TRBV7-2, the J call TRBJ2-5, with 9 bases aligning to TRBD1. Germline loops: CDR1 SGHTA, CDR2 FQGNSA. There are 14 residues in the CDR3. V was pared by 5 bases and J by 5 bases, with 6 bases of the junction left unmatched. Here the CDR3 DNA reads TGTGCCAGCAGCCGAGCCGGGACAGGGGAGACCCAGTACTTC. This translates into CASSRAGTGETQYF.

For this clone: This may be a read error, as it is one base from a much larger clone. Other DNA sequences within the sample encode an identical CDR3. This chain's CDR3 is CASSSLRAGGETQYF. The DNA of the CDR3 is TGTGCCAGCTCTTCCCTGAGGGCAGGGGGGGAGACCCAGTACTTC. The chain joins TRBV5-6 to TRBJ2-5, with D perhaps TRBD1 (7 bases). The germline gives CDR1 SGHDT, CDR2 YYEEEE. V shed 7 bases and J shed 5 bases, with 21 bases lying between them. The CDR3 loop spans 15 amino acids. The whole variable domain, remainder taken from reference TRBV5-6 and TRBJ2-5, is DAGVTQSPTHLIKTRGQQVTLRCSPKSGHDTVSWYQQALGQGPQFIFQYYEEEERQRGNFPDRFSGHQFPNYSSELNVNALLLGDSALYLCASSSLRAGGETQYFGPGTRLLVL.

The CDR3 DNA follows: TGTGCCAGTAGCCTAGGGGACAGGTATGGCTACACCTTC. Amino acids: CASSLGDRYGYTF. This rearrangement joins TRBV19 to TRBJ1-2; 8 nucleotides align to TRBD1. Germline CDR1 reads LNHDA; CDR2 reads SQIVND (reference sequence). The CDR3 loop spans 13 amino acids. The trim removed 6 bases at V and 5 bases at J, leaving 5 bases unmatched.

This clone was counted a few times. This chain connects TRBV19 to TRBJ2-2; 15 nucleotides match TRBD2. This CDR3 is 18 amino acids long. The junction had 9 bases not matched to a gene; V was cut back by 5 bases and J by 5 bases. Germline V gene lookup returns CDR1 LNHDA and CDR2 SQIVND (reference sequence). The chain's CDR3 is CASSFRTSGRARTGELFF. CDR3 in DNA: TGTGCCAGTAGTTTTCGGACTAGCGGGAGGGCCCGGACCGGGGAGCTGTTTTTT. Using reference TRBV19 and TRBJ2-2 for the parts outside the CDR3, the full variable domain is DGGITQSPKYLFRKEGQNVTLSCEQNLNHDAMYWYRQDPGQGLRLIYYSQIVNDFQKGDIAEGYSVSREKKESFPLTVTSAQKNPTAFYLCASSFRTSGRARTGELFFGEGSRLTVL.

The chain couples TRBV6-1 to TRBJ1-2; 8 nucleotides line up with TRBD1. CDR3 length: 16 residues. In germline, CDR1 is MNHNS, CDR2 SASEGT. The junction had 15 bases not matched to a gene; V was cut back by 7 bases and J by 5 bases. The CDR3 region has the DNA TGTGCCAGCACCCTACGGGGAGACAGGGGCTTTTATGGCTACACCTTC. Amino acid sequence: CASTLRGDRGFYGYTF.

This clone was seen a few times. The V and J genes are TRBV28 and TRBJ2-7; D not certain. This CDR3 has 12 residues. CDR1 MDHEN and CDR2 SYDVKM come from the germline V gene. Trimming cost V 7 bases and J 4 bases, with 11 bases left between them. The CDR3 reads CASTGERYEQYF. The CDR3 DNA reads TGTGCCAGCACTGGGGAACGTTACGAGCAGTACTTC.

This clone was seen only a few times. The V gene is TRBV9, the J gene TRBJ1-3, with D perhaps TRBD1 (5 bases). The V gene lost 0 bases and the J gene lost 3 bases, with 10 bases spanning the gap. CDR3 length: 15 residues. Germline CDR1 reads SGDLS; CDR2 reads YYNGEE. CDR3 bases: TGTGCCAGCAGCGTAGGGGGCGCGTATGGAAACACCATATATTTT. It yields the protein CASSVGGAYGNTIYF.